The clone carrying this TCR beta chain has a handful of counts. The table came from immunoSEQ multiplex PCR; TCRdb's copy has only in-frame clones and leaves some out. Of some 45,000 clones listed, 80% were seen once; the top ten hold over 15%. The data derive from a study of blood T cell repertoires in COVID-19. Study in general: Sites across the United States, Italy and Spain contributed samples from acute and convalescent COVID-19. The analysed material was cDNA or gDNA that came from T cells, B-cell-depleted T cells, or PBMCs.

Specimen: peripheral blood. The sequence was obtained from a man between 65 and 80 years old with acute or convalescent COVID-19.

This chain's CDR3 is CATSRDPKGAPEAFF. The CDR3, as DNA: TGTGCCACCAGCAGAGATCCAAAGGGGGCCCCTGAAGCTTTCTTT. The V and J genes are TRBV15 and TRBJ1-1; 7 nucleotides agree with TRBD1. There are 15 residues in the CDR3. The V gene end was trimmed by 0 bases and the J gene end by 6 bases; junction bases not matched to a gene: 7. Looked up from germline, CDR1 is LNHNV and CDR2 is YYDKDF (reference sequence).